This TCR beta chain was sequenced for a study of shared clonotypes between healthy human individuals. CD45RA-negative memory and CD45RA+ naive subsets were split from the CD4+ cells. This CDR3 is 17 amino acids long. V was pared by 4 bases and J by 6 bases, with 14 bases of the junction left unmatched. Germline assignment: CDR1 SNHLY and CDR2 FYNNEI. Sequencing was at deep level. Produced via immunoSEQ multiplex PCR; TCRdb's table is partial and in-frame only. Counted here are 2.3 million or so clones, about 92% occurring once; the ten biggest clones make up about 0.39%. The receptor comes from a man younger than 30 in good health. Some clones in this sample may be carry-over from other donors' samples. The rearrangement joins TRBV2 to TRBJ1-2, with 10 positions matching TRBD1. Specimen: naive CD4+ T cells from PBMCs. Specified subset: CD45RA+ positively selected. The CDR3 DNA sequence: TGTGCCAGCAGTGGGGACAGGGGCACTACTATTTTTAATGGCTACACCTTC. It encodes CASSGDRGTTIFNGYTF.